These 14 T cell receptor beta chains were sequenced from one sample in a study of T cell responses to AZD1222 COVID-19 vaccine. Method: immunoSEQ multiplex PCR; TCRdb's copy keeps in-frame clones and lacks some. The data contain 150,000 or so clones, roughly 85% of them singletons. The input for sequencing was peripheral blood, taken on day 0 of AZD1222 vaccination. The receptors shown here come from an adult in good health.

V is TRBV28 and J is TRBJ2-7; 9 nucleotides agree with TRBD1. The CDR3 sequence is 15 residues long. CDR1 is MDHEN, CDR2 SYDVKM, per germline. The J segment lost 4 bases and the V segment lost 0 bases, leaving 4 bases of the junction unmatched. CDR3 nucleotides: TGTGCCAGCAGTTTATGGGGGACAGGGTCTTACGAGCAGTACTTC. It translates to CASSLWGTGSYEQYF.

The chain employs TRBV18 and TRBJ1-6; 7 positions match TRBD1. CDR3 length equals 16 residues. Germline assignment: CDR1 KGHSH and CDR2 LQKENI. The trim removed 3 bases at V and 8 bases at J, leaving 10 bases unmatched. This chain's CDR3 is CASSPNRQGGDSPLHF. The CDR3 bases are TGTGCCAGCTCACCTAATCGACAGGGCGGAGATTCACCCCTCCACTTT.

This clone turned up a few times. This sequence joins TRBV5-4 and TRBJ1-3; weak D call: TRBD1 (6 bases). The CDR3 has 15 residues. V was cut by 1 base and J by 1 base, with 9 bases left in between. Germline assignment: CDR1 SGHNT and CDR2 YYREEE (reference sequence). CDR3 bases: TGTGCCAGCAGCTTGCAGGGGCCGTCTGGAAACACCATATATTTT. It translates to CASSLQGPSGNTIYF. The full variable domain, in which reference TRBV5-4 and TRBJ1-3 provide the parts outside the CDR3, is ETGVTQSPTHLIKTRGQQVTLRCSSQSGHNTVSWYQQALGQGPQFIFQYYREEENGRGNFPPRFSGLQFPNYSSELNVNALELDDSALYLCASSLQGPSGNTIYFGEGSWLTVV.

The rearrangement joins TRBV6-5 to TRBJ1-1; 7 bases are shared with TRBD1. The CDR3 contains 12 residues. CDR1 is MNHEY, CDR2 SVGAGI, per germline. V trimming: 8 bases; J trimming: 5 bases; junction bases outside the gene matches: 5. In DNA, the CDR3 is TGTGCCAGCGCGGGCAGGGGGACTGAAGCTTTCTTT. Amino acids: CASAGRGTEAFF.

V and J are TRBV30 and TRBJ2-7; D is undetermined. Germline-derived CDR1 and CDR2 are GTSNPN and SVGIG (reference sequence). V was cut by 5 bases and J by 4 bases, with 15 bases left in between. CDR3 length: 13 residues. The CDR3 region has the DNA TGTGCCTGGTATAAACTAAGAGAGTACGAGCAGTACTTC. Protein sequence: CAWYKLREYEQYF. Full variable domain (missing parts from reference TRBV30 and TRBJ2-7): SQTIHQWPATLVQPVGSPLSLECTVEGTSNPNLYWYRQAAGRGLQLLFYSVGIGQISSEVPQNLSASRPQDRQFILSSKKLLLSDSGFYLCAWYKLREYEQYFGPGTRLTVT.

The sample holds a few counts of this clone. CDR3 protein: CASSLLGGEQYF. The DNA for the CDR3 is TGTGCCAGCAGCTTACTAGGGGGCGAGCAGTACTTC. The rearrangement links TRBV7-9 to TRBJ2-7; D might be TRBD1 (6 bases). This CDR3 has 12 amino acids. Germline V gene lookup returns CDR1 SEHNR and CDR2 FQNEAQ (reference sequence). Trimming stripped 2 bases from V and 6 bases from J, with 8 bases between.

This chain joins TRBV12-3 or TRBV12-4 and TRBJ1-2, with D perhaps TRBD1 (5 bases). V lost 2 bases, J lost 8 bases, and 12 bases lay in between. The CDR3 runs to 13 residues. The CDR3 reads CASSLMRGWGYTF. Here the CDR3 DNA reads TGTGCCAGCAGTTTAATGAGGGGATGGGGCTACACCTTC.

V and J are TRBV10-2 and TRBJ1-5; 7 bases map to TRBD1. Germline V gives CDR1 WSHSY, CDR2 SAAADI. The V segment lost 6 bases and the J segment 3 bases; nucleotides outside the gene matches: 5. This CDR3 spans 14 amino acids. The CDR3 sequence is CASRRTGSNQPQHF. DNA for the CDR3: TGCGCCAGCAGAAGGACAGGCTCCAATCAGCCCCAGCATTTT.

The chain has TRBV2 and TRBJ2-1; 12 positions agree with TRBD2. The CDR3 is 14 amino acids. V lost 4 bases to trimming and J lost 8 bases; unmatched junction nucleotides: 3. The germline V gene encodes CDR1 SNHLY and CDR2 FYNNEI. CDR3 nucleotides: TGTGCCAGCAGTGCCGGACTAGCGGGACATGAGCAGTTCTTC. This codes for CASSAGLAGHEQFF.

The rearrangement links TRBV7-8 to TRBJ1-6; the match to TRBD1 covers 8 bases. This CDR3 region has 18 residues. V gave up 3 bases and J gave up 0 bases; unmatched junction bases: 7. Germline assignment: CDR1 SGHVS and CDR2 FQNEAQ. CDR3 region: CASSFRQGPSSYNSPLHF. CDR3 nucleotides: TGTGCCAGCAGCTTTAGACAGGGGCCCAGCTCCTATAATTCACCCCTCCACTTT.

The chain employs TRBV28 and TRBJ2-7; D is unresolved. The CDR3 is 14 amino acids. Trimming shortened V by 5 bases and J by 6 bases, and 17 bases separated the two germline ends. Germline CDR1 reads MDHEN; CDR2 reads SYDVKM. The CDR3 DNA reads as TGTGCCAGCAGTCTAGACAAGGTTTTGGGCGAGCAGTACTTC. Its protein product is CASSLDKVLGEQYF. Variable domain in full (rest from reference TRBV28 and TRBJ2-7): DVKVTQSSRYLVKRTGEKVFLECVQDMDHENMFWYRQDPGLGLRLIYFSYDVKMKEKGDIPEGYSVSREKKERFSLILESASTNQTSMYLCASSLDKVLGEQYFGPGTRLTVT.

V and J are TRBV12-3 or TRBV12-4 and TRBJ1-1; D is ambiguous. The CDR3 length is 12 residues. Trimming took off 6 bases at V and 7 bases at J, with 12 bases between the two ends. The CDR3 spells CASRGRAIEAFF. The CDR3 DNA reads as TGTGCCAGCAGGGGGAGGGCGATTGAAGCTTTCTTT.

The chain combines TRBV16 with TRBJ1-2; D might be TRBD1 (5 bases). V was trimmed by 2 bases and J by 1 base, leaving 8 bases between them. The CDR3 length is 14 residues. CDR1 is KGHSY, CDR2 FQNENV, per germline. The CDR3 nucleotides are TGTGCCAGCAGCCAACTGGGGGGTAACTATGGCTACACCTTC. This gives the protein CASSQLGGNYGYTF. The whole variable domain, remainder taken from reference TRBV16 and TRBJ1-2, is GEEVAQTPKHLVRGEGQKAKLYCAPIKGHSYVFWYQQVLKNEFKFLISFQNENVFDETGMPKERFSAKCLPNSPCSLEIQATKLEDSAVYFCASSQLGGNYGYTFGSGTRLTVV.

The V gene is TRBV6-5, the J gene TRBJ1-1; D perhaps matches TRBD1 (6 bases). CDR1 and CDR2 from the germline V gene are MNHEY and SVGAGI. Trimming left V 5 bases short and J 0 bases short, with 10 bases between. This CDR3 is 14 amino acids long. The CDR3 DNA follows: TGTGCCAGCAGTCGAGACAGGCTGAACACTGAAGCTTTCTTT. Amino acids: CASSRDRLNTEAFF.